This TCR beta chain was identified in a study of cytomegalovirus exposure and HLA in healthy donors. This CDR3 has 14 residues. Germline V gives CDR1 MGHRA, CDR2 YSYEKL. The V end lost 1 base, the J end lost 4 bases, and 10 bases lay between the germline ends. With 60 Vbeta and 13 Jbeta primers, the PCR was carried out. The table came from immunoSEQ multiplex PCR; TCRdb's copy has only in-frame clones and leaves some out. Of 95,000 to 150,000 clones listed, roughly four fifths are singletons. The material sequenced was PBMCs. This clonotype was sampled from a middle-aged woman in good health and CMV-seronegative. The V call is TRBV4-1, the J call TRBJ1-1; D is ambiguous. The CDR3 bases are TGCGCCAGCAGCCAAGTGTTTAGAGGCACTGAAGCTTTCTTT. Its protein product is CASSQVFRGTEAFF.